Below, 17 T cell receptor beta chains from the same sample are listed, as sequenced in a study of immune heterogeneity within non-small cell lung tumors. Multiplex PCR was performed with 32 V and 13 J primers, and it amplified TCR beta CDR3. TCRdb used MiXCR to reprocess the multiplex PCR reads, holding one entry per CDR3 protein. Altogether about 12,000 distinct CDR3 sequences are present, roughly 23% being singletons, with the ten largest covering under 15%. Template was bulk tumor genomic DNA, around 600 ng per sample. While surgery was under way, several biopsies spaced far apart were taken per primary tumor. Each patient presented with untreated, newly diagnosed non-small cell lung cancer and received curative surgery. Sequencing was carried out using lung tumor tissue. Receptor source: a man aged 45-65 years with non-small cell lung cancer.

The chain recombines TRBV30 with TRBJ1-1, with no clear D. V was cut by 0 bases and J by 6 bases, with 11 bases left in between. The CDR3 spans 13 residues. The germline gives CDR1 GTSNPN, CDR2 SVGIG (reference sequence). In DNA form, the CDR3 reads TGTGCCTGGAGTGTAGGAGTATACGCTGAAGCTTTCTTT. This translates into CAWSVGVYAEAFF.

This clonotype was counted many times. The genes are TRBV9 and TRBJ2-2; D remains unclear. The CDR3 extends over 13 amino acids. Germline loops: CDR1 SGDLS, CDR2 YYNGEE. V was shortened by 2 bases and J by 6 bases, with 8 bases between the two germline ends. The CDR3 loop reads CASSVMASGELFF. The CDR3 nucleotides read TGTGCCAGCAGCGTGATGGCTTCCGGGGAGCTGTTTTTT.

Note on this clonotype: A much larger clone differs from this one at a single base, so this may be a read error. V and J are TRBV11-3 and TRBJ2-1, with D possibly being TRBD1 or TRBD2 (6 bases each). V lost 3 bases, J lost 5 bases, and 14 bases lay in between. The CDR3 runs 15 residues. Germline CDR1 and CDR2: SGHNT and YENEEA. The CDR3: CASSFGGGVNNEQFF. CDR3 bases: TGTGCCAGCAGCTTCGGAGGGGGAGTTAACAATGAGCAGTTCTTC.

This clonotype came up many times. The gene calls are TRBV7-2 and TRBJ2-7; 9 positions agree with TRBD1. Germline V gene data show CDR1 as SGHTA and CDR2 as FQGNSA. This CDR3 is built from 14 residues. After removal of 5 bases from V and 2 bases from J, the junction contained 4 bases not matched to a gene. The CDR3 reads CASSRDRGTYEQYF. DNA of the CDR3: TGTGCCAGCAGCCGTGACAGGGGGACCTACGAGCAGTACTTC.

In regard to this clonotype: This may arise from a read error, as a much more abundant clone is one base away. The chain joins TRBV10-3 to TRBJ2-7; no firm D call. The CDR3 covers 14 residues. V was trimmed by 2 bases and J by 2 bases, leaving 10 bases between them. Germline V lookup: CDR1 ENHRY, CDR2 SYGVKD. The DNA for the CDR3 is TGTGCCATCAGTGAGGATAGGGTTGCCTACGAGCAGTACTTC. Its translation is CAISEDRVAYEQYF.

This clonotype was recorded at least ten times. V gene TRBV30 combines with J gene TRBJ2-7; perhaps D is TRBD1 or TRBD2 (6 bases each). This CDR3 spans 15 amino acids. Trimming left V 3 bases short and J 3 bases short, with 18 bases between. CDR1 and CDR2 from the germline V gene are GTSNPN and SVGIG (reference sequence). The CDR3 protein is CAWSTLGGLSYEQYF. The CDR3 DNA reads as TGTGCCTGGAGCACCTTAGGGGGACTGAGCTACGAGCAGTACTTC.

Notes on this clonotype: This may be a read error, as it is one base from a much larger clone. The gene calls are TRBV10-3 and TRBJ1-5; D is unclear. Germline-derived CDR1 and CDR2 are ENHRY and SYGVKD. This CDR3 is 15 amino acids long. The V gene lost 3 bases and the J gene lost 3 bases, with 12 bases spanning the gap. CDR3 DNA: TGTGCCATCAGTGAAACAGTGGATAACAATCAGCCCCAGCATTTT. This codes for CAISETVDNNQPQHF.

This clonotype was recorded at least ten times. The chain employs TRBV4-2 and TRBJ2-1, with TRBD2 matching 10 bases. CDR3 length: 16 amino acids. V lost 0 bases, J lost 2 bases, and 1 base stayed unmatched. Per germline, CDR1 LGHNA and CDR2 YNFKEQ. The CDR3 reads CASSQDGTSAYNEQFF. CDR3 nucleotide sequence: TGTGCCAGCAGCCAAGATGGGACTAGCGCCTACAATGAGCAGTTCTTC.

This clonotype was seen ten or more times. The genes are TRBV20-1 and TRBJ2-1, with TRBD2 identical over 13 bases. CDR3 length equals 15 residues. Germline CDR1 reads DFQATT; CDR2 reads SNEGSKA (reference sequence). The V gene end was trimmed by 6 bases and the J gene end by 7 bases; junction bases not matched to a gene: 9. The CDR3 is CSATRTSGSWNEQFF. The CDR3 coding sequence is TGCAGTGCGACACGGACTAGCGGGAGTTGGAATGAGCAGTTCTTC.

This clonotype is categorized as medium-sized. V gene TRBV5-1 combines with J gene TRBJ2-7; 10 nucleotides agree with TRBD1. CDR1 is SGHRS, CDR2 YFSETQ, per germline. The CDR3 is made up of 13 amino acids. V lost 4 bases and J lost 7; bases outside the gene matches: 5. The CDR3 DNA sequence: TGCGCCAGCAGCCCCCGGGACAGGGGTGAGCAGTACTTC. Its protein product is CASSPRDRGEQYF.

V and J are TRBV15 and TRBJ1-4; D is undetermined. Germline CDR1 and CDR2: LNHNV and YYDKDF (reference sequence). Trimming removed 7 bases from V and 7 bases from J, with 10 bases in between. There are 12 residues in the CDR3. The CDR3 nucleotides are TGTGCCACCATGGGAGCAGGTGAAAAACTGTTTTTT. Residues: CATMGAGEKLFF.

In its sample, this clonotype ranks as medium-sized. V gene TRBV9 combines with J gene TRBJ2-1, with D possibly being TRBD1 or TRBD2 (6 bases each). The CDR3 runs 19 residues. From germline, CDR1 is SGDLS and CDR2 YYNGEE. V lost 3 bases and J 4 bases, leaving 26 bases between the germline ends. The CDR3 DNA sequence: TGTGCCAGCAGCGGGCCACAGGGACTTCCGACGACGACGTACAATGAGCAGTTCTTC. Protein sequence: CASSGPQGLPTTTYNEQFF.

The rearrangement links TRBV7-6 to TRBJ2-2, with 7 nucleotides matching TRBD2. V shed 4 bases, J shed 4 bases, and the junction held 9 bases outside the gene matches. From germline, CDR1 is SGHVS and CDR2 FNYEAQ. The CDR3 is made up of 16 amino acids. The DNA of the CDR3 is TGTGCCAGCAGCTCGCTGGGGACTACTACCACCGGGGAGCTGTTTTTT. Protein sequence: CASSSLGTTTTGELFF.

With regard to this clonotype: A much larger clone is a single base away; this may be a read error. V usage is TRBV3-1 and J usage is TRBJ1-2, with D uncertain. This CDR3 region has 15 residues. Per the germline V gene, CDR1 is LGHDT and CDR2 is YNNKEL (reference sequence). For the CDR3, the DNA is TGTGCCAGCATCCAAGATCTGACGGCCCCCTATGGCTACACCTTC. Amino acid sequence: CASIQDLTAPYGYTF.

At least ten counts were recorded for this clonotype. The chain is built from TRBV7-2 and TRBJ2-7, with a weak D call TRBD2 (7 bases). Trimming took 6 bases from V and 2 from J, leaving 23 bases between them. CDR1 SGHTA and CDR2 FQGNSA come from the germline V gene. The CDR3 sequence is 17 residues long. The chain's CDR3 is CASSLGGAASGAYEQYF. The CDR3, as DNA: TGTGCCAGCAGTTTGGGGGGGGCGGCTAGCGGAGCCTACGAGCAGTACTTC.

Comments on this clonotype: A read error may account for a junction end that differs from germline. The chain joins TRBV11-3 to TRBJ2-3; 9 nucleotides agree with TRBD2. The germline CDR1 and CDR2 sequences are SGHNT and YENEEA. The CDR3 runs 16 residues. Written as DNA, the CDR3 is TGTTCCAGCAGCTCCCGGACTAGCGAGGTGTCAGATACGCAGTATTTT. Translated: CSSSSRTSEVSDTQYF. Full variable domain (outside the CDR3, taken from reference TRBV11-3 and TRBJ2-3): EAGVVQSPRYKIIEKKQPVAFWCNPISGHNTLYWYLQNLGQGPELLIRYENEEAVDDSQLPKDRFSAERLKGVDSTLKIQPAELGDSAVYLCSSSSRTSEVSDTQYFGPGTRLTVL.

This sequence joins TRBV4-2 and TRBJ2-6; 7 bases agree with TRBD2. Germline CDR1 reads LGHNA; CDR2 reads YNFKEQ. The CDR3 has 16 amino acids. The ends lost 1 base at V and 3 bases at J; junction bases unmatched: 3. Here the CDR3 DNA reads TGTGCCAGCAGCCAAGGGGGAGGGGATGGGGCCAACGTCCTGACTTTC. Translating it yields CASSQGGGDGANVLTF.